Shown below are 28 T cell receptor beta chains from a single sample sequenced in a study of cytomegalovirus exposure and HLA in healthy donors. Measured with immunoSEQ multiplex PCR; TCRdb has only the in-frame clones, and not every one. This sample has 60,000 or so clones, with 75% to 95% found just once. Sequenced material: PBMCs. Receptors were obtained from a woman under 40 in good health and CMV-seronegative.

The chain has TRBV27 and TRBJ2-3, with D possibly matching TRBD2 (5 bases). The CDR3 has 16 amino acids. Trimming left V 7 bases short and J 1 base short, with 18 bases between. The V gene's germline CDR1 is MNHEY and CDR2 SMNVEV (reference sequence). The CDR3 loop reads CASKPAGESGTDTQYF. The CDR3 DNA reads TGTGCCAGCAAACCCGCTGGGGAGAGCGGCACAGATACGCAGTATTTT.

This chain joins TRBV18 and TRBJ2-3, with 7 bases lining up with TRBD2. CDR3 length: 14 amino acids. Per germline, CDR1 KGHSH and CDR2 LQKENI. The V and J ends lost 4 bases and 4 bases, in that order; junction bases with no gene match: 5. This CDR3 is CASSRGLAADTQYF. For the CDR3, the DNA is TGTGCCAGCTCACGAGGGCTAGCGGCAGATACGCAGTATTTT.

This chain uses TRBV5-1 with TRBJ2-1; TRBD2 matches 7 bases. The germline V gene has CDR1 SGHRS and CDR2 YFSETQ. CDR3 length equals 17 residues. The junction had 15 bases not matched to a gene; V was cut back by 4 bases and J by 5 bases. CDR3 sequence: CASSVPLRQGGDNEQFF. The CDR3 DNA follows: TGCGCCAGCAGCGTCCCCCTACGGCAGGGAGGGGACAATGAGCAGTTCTTC.

This clone has only one observation. The chain recombines TRBV5-1 with TRBJ2-7; D possibly corresponds to TRBD1 (5 bases). Trimming stripped 3 bases from V and 3 bases from J, with 13 bases between. The germline gives CDR1 SGHRS, CDR2 YFSETQ. CDR3 length: 14 residues. CDR3: CASSSSGHVYEQYF. The CDR3 region has the DNA TGCGCCAGCAGCTCATCCGGACACGTCTACGAGCAGTACTTC.

DNA of the CDR3: TGTGCCAGCAGTTTATCGACAGGGGGCTACGAGCAGTACTTC. This sequence encodes CASSLSTGGYEQYF. The chain couples TRBV27 to TRBJ2-7; 9 nucleotides match TRBD1. Germline-derived CDR1 and CDR2 are MNHEY and SMNVEV (reference sequence). CDR3 length: 14 residues. Trimming removed 0 bases from V and 3 bases from J; junction bases left unmatched: 0.

This clone was recorded only once. This chain connects TRBV7-9 to TRBJ2-1; 12 positions match TRBD2. This CDR3 has 15 amino acids. Looked up from germline, CDR1 is SEHNR and CDR2 is FQNEAQ (reference sequence). J was trimmed by 6 bases and V by 3 bases; bases with no gene match: 3. CDR3 sequence (DNA): TGTGCCAGCAGCTTGACTAGCGGGGGTATCAATGAGCAGTTCTTC. This codes for CASSLTSGGINEQFF.

This chain connects TRBV5-1 to TRBJ2-7, with D tentatively TRBD1 (6 bases). In germline, CDR1 is SGHRS, CDR2 YFSETQ. Trimming removed 4 bases at V and 0 bases at J, with 14 bases between. This CDR3 has 15 residues. In DNA form, the CDR3 reads TGCGCCAGCAGCCCCGCCGGGACATACTCCTACGAGCAGTACTTC. It specifies CASSPAGTYSYEQYF.

The chain has TRBV5-6 and TRBJ2-4; no definite D call. Between the trimmed V and J ends, which lost 0 bases and 9 bases, there was a span of 13 bases. Germline V gives CDR1 SGHDT, CDR2 YYEEEE. The CDR3 has 14 residues. CDR3 DNA sequence: TGTGCCAGCAGCTTGGCTGGAGCCTCGGGCATTCAGTACTTC. Protein sequence: CASSLAGASGIQYF.

This clone was seen only once. The rearrangement uses TRBV2 and TRBJ1-5; 7 bases align to TRBD1. V shed 8 bases and J 5 bases; nucleotides not matched to a gene: 6. The CDR3 extends over 13 amino acids. The germline V gene encodes CDR1 SNHLY and CDR2 FYNNEI. The CDR3 sequence is CASGQEADQPQHF. The CDR3 nucleotides read TGTGCCAGCGGACAGGAGGCCGATCAGCCCCAGCATTTT.

V is TRBV30 and J is TRBJ2-3, with 12 bases that match TRBD2. This CDR3 is 18 amino acids long. The germline CDR1 and CDR2 sequences are GTSNPN and SVGIG (reference sequence). Losses at the gene ends were 6 bases for V and 5 bases for J; bases not matched to a gene: 18. CDR3 in amino acids: CACGPGASGRASGDTQYF. DNA of the CDR3: TGTGCCTGTGGACCTGGGGCTAGCGGGAGGGCCTCGGGAGATACGCAGTATTTT. Together with reference TRBV30 and TRBJ2-3, the CDR3 gives the full variable domain: SQTIHQWPATLVQPVGSPLSLECTVEGTSNPNLYWYRQAAGRGLQLLFYSVGIGQISSEVPQNLSASRPQDRQFILSSKKLLLSDSGFYLCACGPGASGRASGDTQYFGPGTRLTVL.

The chain carries TRBV30 and TRBJ1-5, with a possible D match to TRBD1 (6 bases). V gave up 0 bases and J gave up 0 bases, with 12 bases separating them. This CDR3 is built from 16 residues. Germline CDR1 and CDR2: GTSNPN and SVGIG (reference sequence). CDR3 in DNA: TGTGCCTGGAGTGTACCGGGACAACATAGCAATCAGCCCCAGCATTTT. Its translation is CAWSVPGQHSNQPQHF.

The chain is built from TRBV9 and TRBJ2-3; D might be TRBD2 (6 bases). This CDR3 has 15 amino acids. The V end was cut by 0 bases, the J end by 4 bases, with 12 bases between. Looked up from germline, CDR1 is SGDLS and CDR2 is YYNGEE. CDR3 region: CASSVETGVPDTQYF. The CDR3, as DNA: TGTGCCAGCAGCGTAGAAACGGGAGTACCAGATACGCAGTATTTT.

The chain joins TRBV19 to TRBJ1-1; D is undetermined. Deletions cut 7 bases from V and 3 bases from J, with 15 bases between. The CDR3 runs to 14 residues. The germline V gene has CDR1 LNHDA and CDR2 SQIVND (reference sequence). The CDR3 nucleotides are TGTGCCAGTAAAAGAGGTCCTAAGCACACTGAAGCTTTCTTT. Amino acid sequence: CASKRGPKHTEAFF.

The CDR3, as DNA: TGTGCCAGCAGTTTAGGGACAGGGGGCGAGCAGTACTTC. This translates into CASSLGTGGEQYF. The chain carries TRBV28 and TRBJ2-7; 11 bases match TRBD1. Germline CDR1 reads MDHEN; CDR2 reads SYDVKM. The length of the CDR3 is 13 residues. The junction had 0 bases not matched to a gene; V was cut back by 2 bases and J by 6 bases.

The V call is TRBV9, the J call TRBJ2-7; 8 bases are shared with TRBD2. This CDR3 contains 13 residues. Germline CDR1 is SGDLS and CDR2 is YYNGEE. Unmatched junction bases numbered 6, after V lost 3 bases and J lost 7 bases. The CDR3 reads CASSDGGAREQYF. CDR3 in DNA: TGTGCCAGCAGCGACGGGGGGGCGCGGGAGCAGTACTTC.

The chain is built from TRBV2 and TRBJ1-5, with TRBD1 matching 8 bases. V lost 6 bases and J lost 7; bases outside the gene matches: 5. Germline assignment: CDR1 SNHLY and CDR2 FYNNEI. The CDR3 is made up of 13 amino acids. This chain's CDR3 is CASRGQGGQPQHF. DNA of the CDR3: TGTGCCAGCAGAGGACAGGGCGGGCAGCCCCAGCATTTT.

The V call is TRBV4-2, the J call TRBJ2-5, with 14 bases matching TRBD2. From germline, CDR1 is LGHNA and CDR2 YNFKEQ. This CDR3 has 17 residues. V was pared by 4 bases and J by 4 bases, with 8 bases of the junction left unmatched. Here the CDR3 reads CASSPGTSGGQGETQYF. The CDR3 DNA reads as TGTGCCAGCAGCCCAGGGACTAGCGGGGGCCAGGGAGAGACCCAGTACTTC.

The rearrangement uses TRBV12-5 and TRBJ1-1, with no clear D. The V gene's germline CDR1 is LGHNT and CDR2 FRNRAP. The CDR3 is 17 amino acids. The V and J ends lost 1 base and 0 bases respectively, with 15 bases between them. CDR3 loop: CASGLAPSTSMNTEAFF. In DNA form, the CDR3 reads TGTGCTAGTGGTTTGGCCCCTAGTACAAGCATGAACACTGAAGCTTTCTTT.

This chain joins TRBV9 and TRBJ2-1; 8 positions agree with TRBD2. The CDR3 consists of 18 residues. V was pared by 3 bases and J by 4 bases, with 15 bases of the junction left unmatched. The germline gives CDR1 SGDLS, CDR2 YYNGEE. CDR3 nucleotide sequence: TGTGCCAGCAGCGCCTCAGGGGTGGGCGGGACTAGATACAATGAGCAGTTCTTC. Amino acids: CASSASGVGGTRYNEQFF.

This sequence joins TRBV5-1 and TRBJ2-3, with 8 bases aligning to TRBD1. J lost 4 bases, V lost 4 bases, and 5 bases had no gene match. The CDR3 has 14 residues. Germline V gene lookup returns CDR1 SGHRS and CDR2 YFSETQ. The CDR3 region is CASSLSTGADTQYF. The CDR3 coding sequence is TGCGCCAGCAGCCTATCGACAGGGGCAGATACGCAGTATTTT.

The chain joins TRBV30 to TRBJ2-3; D is perhaps TRBD2 (5 bases). The V gene's germline CDR1 is GTSNPN and CDR2 SVGIG (reference sequence). Trimming removed 0 bases from V and 8 bases from J, with 15 bases in between. This CDR3 has 14 amino acids. CDR3 residues: CAWSVGGSGGTQYF. The CDR3 DNA is TGTGCCTGGAGTGTTGGTGGGAGTGGCGGTACGCAGTATTTT.

This chain links TRBV2 with TRBJ1-3; D might be TRBD1 (5 bases). The CDR3 extends over 14 amino acids. Trimming cost V 8 bases and J 2 bases, with 13 bases left between them. Germline V lookup: CDR1 SNHLY, CDR2 FYNNEI. CDR3 amino acids: CASARTGPGNTIYF. The CDR3 DNA is TGTGCCAGCGCGAGAACAGGACCTGGAAACACCATATATTTT. Full variable domain (outside the CDR3, taken from reference TRBV2 and TRBJ1-3): EPEVTQTPSHQVTQMGQEVILRCVPISNHLYFYWYRQILGQKVEFLVSFYNNEISEKSEIFDDQFSVERPDGSNFTLKIRSTKLEDSAMYFCASARTGPGNTIYFGEGSWLTVV.

The chain couples TRBV15 to TRBJ1-4, with D possibly TRBD1 on 6 matching bases. V lost 3 bases to trimming and J lost 7 bases, with 15 bases between them. CDR1 is LNHNV and CDR2 is YYDKDF in the germline V gene (reference sequence). CDR3 size: 15 residues. The CDR3 is CATSRDSRGAEKLFF. CDR3 nucleotide sequence: TGTGCCACCAGCAGGGACAGCCGAGGGGCTGAAAAACTGTTTTTT.

The chain couples TRBV6-5 to TRBJ2-5; 9 bases align to TRBD2. CDR3 size: 14 residues. Losses at the gene ends were 6 bases for V and 1 base for J; bases not matched to a gene: 3. Per germline, CDR1 MNHEY and CDR2 SVGAGI. The CDR3 spells CASRRRGGQETQYF. In DNA form, the CDR3 reads TGTGCCAGCAGAAGGCGGGGGGGCCAAGAGACCCAGTACTTC.

The gene calls are TRBV4-1 and TRBJ2-5, with a possible D match to TRBD1 (5 bases). CDR1 is MGHRA and CDR2 is YSYEKL in the germline V gene. V was trimmed by 1 base and J by 2 bases, leaving 8 bases between them. The CDR3 contains 14 residues. The CDR3 DNA reads as TGCGCCAGCAGCCAAGTCAGGGATCAAGAGACCCAGTACTTC. This sequence encodes CASSQVRDQETQYF.

The V and J genes are TRBV12-5 and TRBJ1-2; unclear D gene. Germline CDR1 is LGHNT and CDR2 is FRNRAP. Trimming shortened V by 3 bases and J by 6 bases, and 26 bases separated the two germline ends. This CDR3 is built from 18 residues. CDR3 protein: CASGFDGPPSPIGDGYTF. The DNA for the CDR3 is TGTGCTAGTGGTTTCGATGGCCCGCCTTCGCCAATCGGGGATGGCTACACCTTC.

This clone was observed a single time. This sequence joins TRBV9 and TRBJ2-7, with 9 bases lining up with TRBD2. The CDR3 extends over 14 amino acids. The germline gives CDR1 SGDLS, CDR2 YYNGEE. The trim removed 2 bases at V and 4 bases at J, leaving 4 bases unmatched. In DNA, the CDR3 is TGTGCCAGCAGCGTGGGGACTAGCATTTACGAGCAGTACTTC. It specifies CASSVGTSIYEQYF.

The chain links TRBV5-1 to TRBJ2-3, with 10 bases lining up with TRBD2. The CDR3 extends over 16 amino acids. V gave up 0 bases and J gave up 2 bases; unmatched junction bases: 3. Germline CDR1 reads SGHRS; CDR2 reads YFSETQ. The CDR3 nucleotides read TGCGCCAGCAGCTTGGCACTAGCGGGAATCACAGATACGCAGTATTTT. The encoded protein is CASSLALAGITDTQYF.